The T cell receptor beta chain described here comes from a study of shared clonotypes between healthy human individuals. The wider study: Each donor contributed plates that comprised three CD4 naive, three CD4 memory, two CD8 naive and one CD8 memory. Study-wide findings and caveats: Even with large depth, rarefaction showed that sorted-subset sequencing was incomplete. Sequencing depth was predicted to influence how clonotypes are shared among donors.

V shed 3 bases and J shed 3 bases, with 9 bases lying between them. CDR1 and CDR2 from the germline V gene are MNHEY and SMNVEV (reference sequence). This CDR3 is 13 amino acids long. Repertoires were generated with immunoSEQ multiplex PCR, while TCRdb's copy carries only in-frame clones and drops some. This table holds millions of clones, roughly 91% found once. The naive CD8 population came from CD45RO-negative cells selected for CCR7, without terminally differentiated effector memory CD45RA+ cells. As regards this clone: Its antigen is not known.

This TCR derives from a young man in good health. Some clones in this sample may be carry-over from other donors' samples. The chain is built from TRBV27 and TRBJ2-7, with no clear D. Sequenced material: naive CD8+ T cells from PBMCs. The CDR3 DNA follows: TGTGCCAGCAGTTTTTCTAGTCTCTACGAGCAGTACTTC. This encodes CASSFSSLYEQYF.